This T cell receptor (beta chain) comes out of a study of shared clonotypes between healthy human individuals. Broader study findings: Depth was large, yet rarefaction showed that sorted-subset sequencing was incomplete. Of the naive CD4 clonotypes, about 5% were shared across four donors. The donor pool, a small one, limited the genetic and exposure-history diversity represented.

Note on this clone: As yet, its antigen is unknown.

With 5 bases removed from V and 3 bases from J, the gap between germline ends came to 11 bases. The germline CDR1 and CDR2 sequences are SEHNR and FQNEAQ (reference sequence). The CDR3 extends over 13 amino acids. TCRdb keeps only in-frame clones here, not all; method: immunoSEQ multiplex PCR. The repertoire has about 1 million clones, around 74% of them found once; the top ten carry 1.4%. The clonotype originates from a man aged 18 to 29 in good health. This chain uses TRBV7-9 with TRBJ2-7, with D perhaps matching TRBD1 (5 bases). The sequenced material came from memory CD4+ T cells sorted from blood. Sample subset: CD45RA-negative fraction. The CDR3 DNA reads as TGTGCCAGCAGCCAACAGGACGTCTACGAGCAGTACTTC. This gives the protein CASSQQDVYEQYF.